Following are 27 T cell receptor beta chains from one sample sequenced in a study of monozygotic twins with inflammatory bowel disease. With the 5' RACE reads reprocessed, TCRdb shows one record per CDR3 protein and no DNA. This specimen shows about 210,000 distinct CDR3 sequences; the ten leading clones hold about 8%. Sequenced material: blood. These receptors originate from a human donor with ulcerative colitis or Crohn's disease, or a healthy co-twin of an affected twin (not recorded which).

This sequence joins TRBV7-2 and TRBJ2-1; without DNA, the TCRdb call of TRBD2 cannot be checked. The germline V gene has CDR1 SGHTA and CDR2 FQGNSA. The CDR3 length is 16 residues. The CDR3 protein is CASSIYGGLGGNEQFF.

CDR3 region: CAGSHNTGELFF. The rearrangement links TRBV12-3 or TRBV12-4 to TRBJ2-2. The length of the CDR3 is 12 residues.

The chain is built from TRBV20-1 and TRBJ2-3; TCRdb reports TRBD2, a call that lacks DNA to check it against. CDR3 size: 16 residues. Germline assignment: CDR1 DFQATT and CDR2 SNEGSKA (reference sequence). The CDR3 sequence is CSAFTRDESSTDTQYF.

The chain employs TRBV20-1 and TRBJ2-3; TCRdb returns TRBD2, unconfirmable since there is no DNA. CDR1 and CDR2 from the germline V gene are DFQATT and SNEGSKA (reference sequence). This CDR3 has 14 amino acids. CDR3 sequence reads: CSADRDLPGDTQYF.

The chain uses TRBV6-2 or TRBV6-3 and TRBJ1-1. Germline V gives CDR1 MNHEY, CDR2 SVGEGT. The CDR3 runs 16 residues. Here the CDR3 reads CASSYTPGRWAPEAFF.

The chain recombines TRBV12-3 or TRBV12-4 with TRBJ2-4; TCRdb's D call of TRBD1 is untestable without DNA. The CDR3 extends over 14 amino acids. The CDR3 sequence: CASSWGGTKHIQYF.

This sequence joins TRBV5-5 and TRBJ2-7; TCRdb proposes TRBD1, but this gene call is untestable without DNA. The CDR3 loop spans 15 amino acids. The germline CDR1 and CDR2 sequences are SGHKS and YYEKEE (reference sequence). The CDR3 is CASSLAGGTGYEQYF.

This sequence joins TRBV7-9 and TRBJ1-1; no DNA is available, so the TRBD1 call from TCRdb remains unchecked. Germline values: CDR1 SEHNR, CDR2 FQNEAQ (reference sequence). This CDR3 comprises 13 residues. Here the CDR3 reads CASSPRTTTEAFF.

CDR3 region: CASKGADPNTEAFF. The chain employs TRBV19 and TRBJ1-1; there is no DNA to check the TCRdb D call of TRBD1. CDR3 length equals 14 residues. Germline-derived CDR1 and CDR2 are LNHDA and SQIVND (reference sequence).

The chain combines TRBV14 with TRBJ2-1; the TCRdb D gene call, TRBD1, has no DNA to confirm it. Germline V lookup: CDR1 SGHDN, CDR2 FVKESK. CDR3 length: 16 residues. The CDR3: CASSQVWRQGANEQFF. Supplemented by reference TRBV14 and TRBJ2-1, the full variable domain reads EAGVTQFPSHSVIEKGQTVTLRCDPISGHDNLYWYRRVMGKEIKFLLHFVKESKQDESGMPNNRFLAERTGGTYSTLKVQPAELEDSGVYFCASSQVWRQGANEQFFGPGTRLTVL.

The chain employs TRBV4-1 and TRBJ2-5; TCRdb names TRBD2, which stays unverified in the absence of DNA. Germline V gives CDR1 MGHRA, CDR2 YSYEKL. The CDR3 has 13 residues. CDR3 loop: CASSESPAETQYF.

The gene calls are TRBV7-2 and TRBJ2-1; TCRdb gives TRBD2 as the D gene, but with no DNA this cannot be confirmed. The CDR3 covers 16 residues. Germline-derived CDR1 and CDR2 are SGHTA and FQGNSA. CDR3 protein: CASSLAEGGIYNEQFF.

The chain couples TRBV10-2 to TRBJ1-2; no DNA is available, so the TRBD1 call from TCRdb remains unchecked. The germline V gene has CDR1 WSHSY and CDR2 SAAADI. The CDR3 extends over 16 amino acids. This chain's CDR3 is CASSPYRETETYGYTF.

The V and J genes are TRBV10-3 and TRBJ2-2. The CDR3 is 13 residues long. The germline V gene encodes CDR1 ENHRY and CDR2 SYGVKD. CDR3 loop: CAISESFSGELFF.

J is TRBJ1-3 and V is TRBV7-2. CDR1 and CDR2 (germline): SGHTA, FQGNSA. The CDR3 loop spans 15 amino acids. The CDR3 sequence: CASSFTDSWGNTIYF.

The chain links TRBV29-1 to TRBJ2-3; TCRdb reports TRBD1, a call that lacks DNA to check it against. Germline-derived CDR1 and CDR2 are SQVTM and ANQGSEA. The CDR3 is made up of 20 amino acids. The CDR3 reads CSVDCNGGPGRDPSTDTQYF.

This sequence joins TRBV5-1 and TRBJ1-5. Per the germline V gene, CDR1 is SGHRS and CDR2 is YFSETQ. There are 15 residues in the CDR3. This CDR3 is CASSLMAQRNQPQHF. Using reference TRBV5-1 and TRBJ1-5 for the parts outside the CDR3, the full variable domain is KAGVTQTPRYLIKTRGQQVTLSCSPISGHRSVSWYQQTPGQGLQFLFEYFSETQRNKGNFPGRFSGRQFSNSRSEMNVSTLELGDSALYLCASSLMAQRNQPQHFGDGTRLSIL.

The J gene is TRBJ1-2, the V gene TRBV18; with no DNA, the TCRdb D assignment of TRBD1 cannot be verified. CDR3 length equals 17 residues. Germline CDR1 KGHSH, CDR2 LQKENI. CDR3: CASSPPDRATLNYGYTF.

The V and J genes are TRBV3-1 and TRBJ1-2. The CDR3 consists of 16 residues. The germline V gene encodes CDR1 LGHDT and CDR2 YNNKEL (reference sequence). CDR3 region: CASSQDLGRPFYGYTF.

The chain combines TRBV29-1 with TRBJ1-5; TCRdb's D call of TRBD1 is untestable without DNA. CDR1 is SQVTM, CDR2 ANQGSEA, per germline. This CDR3 region has 14 residues. CDR3 region: CSANDGGQGQPQHF. Full variable domain (outside the CDR3, taken from reference TRBV29-1 and TRBJ1-5): SAVISQKPSRDICQRGTSLTIQCQVDSQVTMMFWYRQQPGQSLTLIATANQGSEATYESGFVIDKFPISRPNLTFSTLTVSNMSPEDSSIYLCSANDGGQGQPQHFGDGTRLSIL.

The chain recombines TRBV27 with TRBJ2-7; with no DNA, the TCRdb D assignment of TRBD1 cannot be verified. The germline V gene has CDR1 MNHEY and CDR2 SMNVEV (reference sequence). The CDR3 loop spans 15 amino acids. This CDR3 reads CASSLFGGGSYEQYF.

The V and J genes are TRBV6-2 or TRBV6-3 and TRBJ2-2; TCRdb's assignment of TRBD2 cannot be checked, as there is no DNA. This CDR3 is built from 15 residues. Germline values: CDR1 MNHEY, CDR2 SVGEGT. The CDR3 is CASTLGLAGAGELFF.

V and J are TRBV7-9 and TRBJ1-3; TCRdb proposes TRBD1, but this gene call is untestable without DNA. Germline V gene data show CDR1 as SEHNR and CDR2 as FQNEAQ (reference sequence). The CDR3 length is 13 residues. The CDR3 is CATDARGGNTIYF.

The chain combines TRBV5-1 with TRBJ2-7. Germline values: CDR1 SGHRS, CDR2 YFSETQ. The CDR3 totals 13 residues. The CDR3 here is CASSLEVFYEQYF.

The chain employs TRBV4-1 and TRBJ1-5; TCRdb returns TRBD1, unconfirmable since there is no DNA. The CDR3 loop spans 15 amino acids. Germline V gene data show CDR1 as MGHRA and CDR2 as YSYEKL. CDR3 loop: CASSQLTGPDQPQHF.

The V call is TRBV6-1, the J call TRBJ1-1. The germline CDR1 and CDR2 sequences are MNHNS and SASEGT. This CDR3 region has 13 residues. CDR3 sequence: CASNSNRNTEAFF.

The chain carries TRBV20-1 and TRBJ2-1; lacking DNA, the TRBD2 call made by TCRdb goes unchecked. Germline V gene data show CDR1 as DFQATT and CDR2 as SNEGSKA (reference sequence). The CDR3 contains 16 residues. The CDR3 loop reads CSASDGGAGSPDEQFF.